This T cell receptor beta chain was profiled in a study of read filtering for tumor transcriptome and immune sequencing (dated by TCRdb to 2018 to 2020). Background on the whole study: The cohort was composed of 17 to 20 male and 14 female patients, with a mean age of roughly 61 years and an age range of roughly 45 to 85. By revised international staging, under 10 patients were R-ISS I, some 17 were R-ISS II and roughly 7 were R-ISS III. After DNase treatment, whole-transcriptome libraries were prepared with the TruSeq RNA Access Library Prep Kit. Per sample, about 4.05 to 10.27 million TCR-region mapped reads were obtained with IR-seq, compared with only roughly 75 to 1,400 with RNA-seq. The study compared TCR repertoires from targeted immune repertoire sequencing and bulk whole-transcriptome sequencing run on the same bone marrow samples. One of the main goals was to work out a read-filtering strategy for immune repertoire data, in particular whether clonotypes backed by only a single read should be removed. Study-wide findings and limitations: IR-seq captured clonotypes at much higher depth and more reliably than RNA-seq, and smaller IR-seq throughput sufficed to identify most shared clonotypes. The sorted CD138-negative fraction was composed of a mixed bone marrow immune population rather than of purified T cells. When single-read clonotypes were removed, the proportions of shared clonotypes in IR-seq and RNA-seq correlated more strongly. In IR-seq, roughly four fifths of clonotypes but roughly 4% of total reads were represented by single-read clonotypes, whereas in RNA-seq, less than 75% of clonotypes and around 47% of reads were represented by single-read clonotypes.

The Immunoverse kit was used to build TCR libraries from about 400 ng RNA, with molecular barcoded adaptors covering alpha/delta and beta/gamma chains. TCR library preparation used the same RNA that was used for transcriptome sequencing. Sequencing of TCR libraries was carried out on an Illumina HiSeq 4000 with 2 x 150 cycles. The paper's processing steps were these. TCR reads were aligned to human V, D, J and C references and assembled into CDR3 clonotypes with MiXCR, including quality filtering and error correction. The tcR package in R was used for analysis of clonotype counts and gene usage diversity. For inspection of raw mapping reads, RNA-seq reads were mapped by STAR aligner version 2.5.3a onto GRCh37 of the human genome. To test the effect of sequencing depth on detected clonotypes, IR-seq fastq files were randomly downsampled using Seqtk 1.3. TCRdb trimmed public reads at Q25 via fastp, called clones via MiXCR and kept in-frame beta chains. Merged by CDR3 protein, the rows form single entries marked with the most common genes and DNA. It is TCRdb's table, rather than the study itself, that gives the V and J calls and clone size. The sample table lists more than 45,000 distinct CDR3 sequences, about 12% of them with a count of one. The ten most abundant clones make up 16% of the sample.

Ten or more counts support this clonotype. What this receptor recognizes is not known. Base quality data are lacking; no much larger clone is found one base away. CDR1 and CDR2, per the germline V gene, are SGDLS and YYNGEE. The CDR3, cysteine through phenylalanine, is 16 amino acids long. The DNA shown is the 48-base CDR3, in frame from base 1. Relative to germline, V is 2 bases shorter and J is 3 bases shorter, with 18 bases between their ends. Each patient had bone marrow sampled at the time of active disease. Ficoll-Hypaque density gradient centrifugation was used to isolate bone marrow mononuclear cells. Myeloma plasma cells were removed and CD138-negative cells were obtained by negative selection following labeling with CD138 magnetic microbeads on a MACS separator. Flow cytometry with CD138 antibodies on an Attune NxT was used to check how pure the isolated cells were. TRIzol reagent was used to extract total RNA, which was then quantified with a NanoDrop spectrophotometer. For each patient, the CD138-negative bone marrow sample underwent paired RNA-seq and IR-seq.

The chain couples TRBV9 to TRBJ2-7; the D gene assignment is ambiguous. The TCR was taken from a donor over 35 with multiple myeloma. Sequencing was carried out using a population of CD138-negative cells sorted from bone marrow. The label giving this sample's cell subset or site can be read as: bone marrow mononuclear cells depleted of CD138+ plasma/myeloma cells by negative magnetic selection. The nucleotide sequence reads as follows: TGTGCCAGCAGCGTTGGACCGAGACAAAGAGTCTACGAGCAGTACTTC. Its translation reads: CASSVGPRQRVYEQYF.